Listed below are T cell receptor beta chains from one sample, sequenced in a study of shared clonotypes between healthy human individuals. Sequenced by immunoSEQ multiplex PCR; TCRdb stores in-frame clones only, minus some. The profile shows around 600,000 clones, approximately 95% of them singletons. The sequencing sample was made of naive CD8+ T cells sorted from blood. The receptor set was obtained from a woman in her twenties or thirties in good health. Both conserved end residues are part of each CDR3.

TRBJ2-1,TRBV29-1,CSVEGTSGTYNEQFF
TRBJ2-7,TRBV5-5,CASSLVWTSGRSGYEQYF
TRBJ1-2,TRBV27,CASSLSPGTFNYGYTF
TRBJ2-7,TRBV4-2,CASSQGGTGTTYEQYF
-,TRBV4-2,CASSQESLGGDSYEQYF
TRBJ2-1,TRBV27,CASSLIAGEYNEQFF
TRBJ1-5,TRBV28,CASSNGQNLNQPQHF
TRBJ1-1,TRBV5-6,CASSSLSFEAFF
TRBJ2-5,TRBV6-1,CASSERIGGQVIETQYF
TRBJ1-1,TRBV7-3,CASSLEGAPGTEAFF
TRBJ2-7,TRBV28,CASTGFSSYEQYF
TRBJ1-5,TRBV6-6,CASSYTRNQPQHF
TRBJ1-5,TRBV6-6,CASRTGQNQPQHF
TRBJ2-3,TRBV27,CASSFPWSTDTQYF
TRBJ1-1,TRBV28,CASKGTANEAFF
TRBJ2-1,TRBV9,CASSVEGEPRYNEQFF
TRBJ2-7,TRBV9,CASSDGQGGFYEQYF
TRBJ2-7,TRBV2,CASSEENSSYEQYF
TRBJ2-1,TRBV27,CASSLGAGDIYNEQFF
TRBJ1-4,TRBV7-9,CASSAQGMESEKLFF
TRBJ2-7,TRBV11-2,CASSLSRLPGEQYF
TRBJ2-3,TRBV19,CASVDLPTDTQYF
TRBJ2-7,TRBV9,CASSVGNSGRSSYEQYF
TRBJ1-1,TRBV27,CASSPITGGRAFF
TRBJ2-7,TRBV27,CASSSGTGYEQYF
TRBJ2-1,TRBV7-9,CASSLGIF